This TCR beta chain was profiled in a study of T cell responses to AZD1222 COVID-19 vaccine. The CDR3 length is 19 residues. Germline CDR1 and CDR2: KGHSH and LQKENI. Unmatched junction bases numbered 10, after V lost 3 bases and J lost 0 bases. Profiling relied on immunoSEQ multiplex PCR, and the TCRdb table lists in-frame clones only, not all of them. The sample yields about 83,000 clones, 85% to 95% seen once. Sequenced here: peripheral blood, sampled 28 days after the second AZD1222 dose. This sequence originates from an adult who received the AZD1222 COVID-19 vaccine. This chain connects TRBV18 to TRBJ1-5, with TRBD1 matching over 11 bases. CDR3 residues: CASSPGQGAGFYSNQPQHF. CDR3 coding DNA: TGTGCCAGCTCACCCGGACAGGGGGCCGGATTTTATAGCAATCAGCCCCAGCATTTT.